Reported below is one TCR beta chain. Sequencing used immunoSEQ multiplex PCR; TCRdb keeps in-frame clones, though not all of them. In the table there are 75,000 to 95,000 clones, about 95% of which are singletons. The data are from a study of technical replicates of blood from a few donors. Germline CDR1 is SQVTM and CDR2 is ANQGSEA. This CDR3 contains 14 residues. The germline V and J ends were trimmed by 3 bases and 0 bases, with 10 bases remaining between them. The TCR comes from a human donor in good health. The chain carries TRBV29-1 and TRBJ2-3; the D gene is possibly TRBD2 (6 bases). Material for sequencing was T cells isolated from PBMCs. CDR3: CSVEGRTSTDTQYF. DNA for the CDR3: TGCAGCGTTGAGGGGAGGACAAGCACAGATACGCAGTATTTT.